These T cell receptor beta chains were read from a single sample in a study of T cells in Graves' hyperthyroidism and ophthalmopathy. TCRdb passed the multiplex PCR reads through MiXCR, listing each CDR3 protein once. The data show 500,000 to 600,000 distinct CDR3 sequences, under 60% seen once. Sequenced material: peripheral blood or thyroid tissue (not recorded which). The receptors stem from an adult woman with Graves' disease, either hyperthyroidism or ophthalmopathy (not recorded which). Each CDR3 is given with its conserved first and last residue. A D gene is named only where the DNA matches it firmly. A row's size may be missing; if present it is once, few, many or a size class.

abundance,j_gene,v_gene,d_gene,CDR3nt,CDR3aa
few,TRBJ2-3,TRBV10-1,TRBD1,TGCGCCAGCAGTGACGGTCAAGGGGGCAGCACAGATACGCAGTATTTT,CASSDGQGGSTDTQYF
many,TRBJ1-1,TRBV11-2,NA,TGTGCCAGCACCGAAGGGTCGGTCGTAATAAAAGAAGCTTTCTTT,CASTEGSVVIKEAFF
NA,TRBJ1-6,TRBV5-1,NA,TGCGCCAGCAGCCAAGACGGTGGTCTAAATTCACCCCTCCACTTT,CASSQDGGLNSPLHF
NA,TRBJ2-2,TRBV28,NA,TGTGCCAGCACAGTCGGGCGGGAGCTGTTTTTT,CASTVGRELFF
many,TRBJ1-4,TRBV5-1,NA,TGCGCCAGCAGCTTGGCCCTCCAGTTTGGGGGCGAAAAACTGTTTTTT,CASSLALQFGGEKLFF
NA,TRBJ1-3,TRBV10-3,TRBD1,TGTGCCATCAGTGACTCCCGACAGGGAGGGAACACCATATATTTT,CAISDSRQGGNTIYF
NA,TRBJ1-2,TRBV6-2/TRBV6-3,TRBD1,TGTGCCAGCAGCCCTGACAGGGGGCTAGGTGGCTACACCTTC,CASSPDRGLGGYTF
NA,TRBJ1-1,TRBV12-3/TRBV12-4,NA,TGTGCCAGCAGTGACTCGACGGGGACATGGACTGAAGCTTTCTTT,CASSDSTGTWTEAFF
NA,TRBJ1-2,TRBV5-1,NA,TGCGCCAGCAGCTTGGAACAAGGAGGCTACACCTTC,CASSLEQGGYTF
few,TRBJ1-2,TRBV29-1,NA,TGCAGCTACTCAGGCCGCTATGGCTACACCTTC,CSYSGRYGYTF
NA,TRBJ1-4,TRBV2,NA,TGTGCCAGCAAGAAAACAAGAAATGAAAAACTGTTTTTT,CASKKTRNEKLFF
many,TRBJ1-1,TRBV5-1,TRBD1,TGCGCCAGCAGCCGAGGGGACAGCCAGAACACTGAAGCTTTCTTT,CASSRGDSQNTEAFF
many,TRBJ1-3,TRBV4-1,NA,TGCGCCAGCAGCCAAGTTCGAGGGGGTTTTGGAAACACCATATATTTT,CASSQVRGGFGNTIYF
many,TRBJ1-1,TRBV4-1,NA,TGCGCCAGCAGCCAAGAGCCGGGGGGCTTCGCTGAAGCTTTCTTT,CASSQEPGGFAEAFF
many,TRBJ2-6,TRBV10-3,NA,TGTGCCACTTCTCAGGGGACTGGGGCCAACGTCCTGACTTTC,CATSQGTGANVLTF
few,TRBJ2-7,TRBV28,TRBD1,TGTGCCAGCAGTCTCGGACAGGGGTATCTCCACGAGCAGTACTTC,CASSLGQGYLHEQYF
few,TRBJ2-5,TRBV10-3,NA,TGTGCCATCAGGCCGGGGGTGATGGAGACCCAGTACTTC,CAIRPGVMETQYF
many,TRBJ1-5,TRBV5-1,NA,TGCGCCAGCAGCTTGTCCGTGAGGGGGCCCCAGCATTTT,CASSLSVRGPQHF